One sample yielded the 27 T cell receptor beta chains listed below, sequenced in a study of blood T cells in healthy people across ages. The use of a sample-barcoded 5' primer and a J-beta primer mix characterized a second PCR of about 7 to 12 cycles. TCRdb used MiXCR to reprocess the 5' RACE reads, holding one entry per CDR3 protein. The top ten clones hold 20% to 25% of a sample with hundreds of thousands of distinct CDR3 sequences, around 48% of them seen once. Source material: blood. The receptors originated from a man aged 80 or over in good health.

In this sample, this clonotype turned up a few times. The chain combines TRBV7-2 with TRBJ2-4, with TRBD1 matching over 7 bases. The V segment lost 2 bases and the J segment 7 bases; nucleotides outside the gene matches: 8. The germline V gene encodes CDR1 SGHTA and CDR2 FQGNSA. This CDR3 spans 15 amino acids. The CDR3 is CASSLSPGQQNIQYF. Written as DNA, the CDR3 is TGTGCCAGCAGCTTATCTCCGGGACAGCAGAACATTCAGTACTTC.

CDR3 in DNA: TGTGCCAGCAGAAGGACAGGGTCGGAGACCCAGTACTTC. Translated: CASRRTGSETQYF. V usage is TRBV12-3 or TRBV12-4 and J usage is TRBJ2-5, with 8 bases aligning to TRBD1. The V and J ends lost 6 bases and 5 bases, in that order; junction bases with no gene match: 5. This CDR3 has 13 residues.

V and J are TRBV29-1 and TRBJ2-3, with 8 bases lining up with TRBD2. With 4 bases clipped from V and 1 base from J, the junction kept 7 bases outside the gene matches. This CDR3 contains 15 residues. CDR1 and CDR2 from the germline V gene are SQVTM and ANQGSEA. The CDR3 sequence: CSVAIGGDGTDTQYF. The CDR3 DNA is TGCAGCGTTGCGATCGGGGGGGATGGCACAGATACGCAGTATTTT.

The chain uses TRBV14 and TRBJ1-2, with no clear D. Germline CDR1 reads SGHDN; CDR2 reads FVKESK. V was cut by 3 bases and J by 5 bases, with 10 bases left in between. This CDR3 contains 13 residues. The CDR3: CASSQGLRYGYTF. CDR3 coding DNA: TGTGCCAGCAGCCAGGGGTTACGGTATGGCTACACCTTC.

Comment on this clonotype: At one boundary the junction diverges from the germline segment, which might be a read error. The chain uses TRBV12-3 or TRBV12-4 and TRBJ2-7, with D possibly matching TRBD2 (6 bases). The closer fit of TRBJ2-5 to the DNA end suggests the J call may be wrong. The CDR3 length is 14 residues. The CDR3: CAGSRGTHGETQYF. In DNA form, the CDR3 reads TGTGCCGGCAGTCGCGGGACTCATGGGGAGACCCAGTACTTC.

V gene TRBV4-3 combines with J gene TRBJ1-2; perhaps TRBD1 as D (6 bases). The ends were cut back, 0 bases at V and 0 bases at J, with 14 bases in the middle. Germline V gene lookup returns CDR1 LGHNA and CDR2 YSLEER. This CDR3 spans 17 amino acids. The CDR3 nucleotides read TGCGCCAGCAGCCAAGAGGCAGGGGCAGTAGCTAACTATGGCTACACCTTC. This gives the protein CASSQEAGAVANYGYTF.

V gene TRBV18 combines with J gene TRBJ2-1; 14 positions agree with TRBD2. The V gene's germline CDR1 is KGHSH and CDR2 LQKENI. The CDR3 is 16 amino acids. J lost 8 bases, V lost 6 bases, and 9 bases had no gene match. The CDR3: CASSLGTSGSLDEQFF. The CDR3 DNA follows: TGTGCCAGCTCCCTCGGGACTAGCGGGAGTTTAGATGAGCAGTTCTTC. Full variable domain (outside the CDR3, taken from reference TRBV18 and TRBJ2-1): NAGVMQNPRHLVRRRGQEARLRCSPMKGHSHVYWYRQLPEEGLKFMVYLQKENIIDESGMPKERFSAEFPKEGPSILRIQQVVRGDSAAYFCASSLGTSGSLDEQFFGPGTRLTVL.

This clonotype has a single count. The CDR3 sequence is CASTMGASLPPMGYTF. In nucleotides, the CDR3 is TGCGCCAGCACTATGGGGGCATCACTGCCCCCAATGGGCTACACCTTC. The rearrangement links TRBV5-1 to TRBJ1-2; possible D gene TRBD1, 6 bases. With 6 bases removed from V and 8 bases from J, the gap between germline ends came to 26 bases. CDR1 and CDR2 from the germline V gene are SGHRS and YFSETQ. CDR3 length: 16 residues.

The rearrangement joins TRBV20-1 to TRBJ1-1; tentatively, D is TRBD1 (6 bases). From germline, CDR1 is DFQATT and CDR2 SNEGSKA (reference sequence). The CDR3 is made up of 14 amino acids. With 6 bases removed from V and 4 bases from J, the gap between germline ends came to 18 bases. Here the CDR3 DNA reads TGCAGTGCCGTAACAGGGTTTTGGGGCACTGAAGCTTTCTTT. Residues: CSAVTGFWGTEAFF.

This clonotype was detected a few times. The V gene is TRBV7-9, the J gene TRBJ2-1; 11 bases map to TRBD2. CDR1 SEHNR and CDR2 FQNEAQ come from the germline V gene (reference sequence). The CDR3 totals 15 residues. With V trimmed by 2 bases and J by 10 bases, 7 bases remained unmatched. For the CDR3, the DNA is TGTGCCAGCAGCTTAATAGCGGGAGGGCCACAAGAGCAGTTCTTC. Protein: CASSLIAGGPQEQFF.

This clonotype was found many times. The chain has TRBV12-3 or TRBV12-4 and TRBJ1-2; TRBD1 agrees at 9 bases. V shed 6 bases and J 9 bases; nucleotides not matched to a gene: 14. This CDR3 spans 15 amino acids. The DNA of the CDR3 is TGTGCCAGCAGCCTAGAGACCGGGACAGGGAGCAGCTACACCTTC. Translated: CASSLETGTGSSYTF.

The V and J genes are TRBV29-1 and TRBJ2-7; weak D call: TRBD1 (5 bases). The V and J ends lost 4 bases and 4 bases respectively, with 20 bases between them. The CDR3 runs 15 residues. CDR1 SQVTM and CDR2 ANQGSEA come from the germline V gene. Written as DNA, the CDR3 is TGCAGCGTTGTAAGGGGCTGGGGCCAGGATTACGAGCAGTACTTC. It translates to CSVVRGWGQDYEQYF.

This clonotype was seen a few times. The chain uses TRBV29-1 and TRBJ1-4; no clear D. V shed 7 bases and J shed 3 bases, with 15 bases lying between them. This CDR3 contains 14 residues. The germline V gene has CDR1 SQVTM and CDR2 ANQGSEA. CDR3 in amino acids: CSARTVLSNEKLFF. The DNA of the CDR3 is TGCAGCGCCCGGACGGTTTTGTCTAATGAAAAACTGTTTTTT.

J is TRBJ2-7 and V is TRBV7-2, with 9 positions matching TRBD2. V trimming: 2 bases; J trimming: 0 bases; junction bases outside the gene matches: 8. Germline lookup yields CDR1 SGHTA and CDR2 FQGNSA. The CDR3 covers 17 residues. The CDR3, as DNA: TGTGCCAGCAGCTTAAGAGCTAGCGGGATAAGCTCCTACGAGCAGTACTTC. Encoded protein: CASSLRASGISSYEQYF.

The J gene is TRBJ1-1, the V gene TRBV30; D perhaps matches TRBD1 (6 bases). Looked up from germline, CDR1 is GTSNPN and CDR2 is SVGIG (reference sequence). There are 14 residues in the CDR3. V dropped 4 bases and J dropped 3 bases, with 15 bases sitting between them. The CDR3 loop reads CAWKRDTADTEAFF. As DNA, the CDR3 is TGTGCCTGGAAAAGGGACACAGCTGACACTGAAGCTTTCTTT.

The chain employs TRBV20-1 and TRBJ2-5; possible D gene TRBD1, 5 bases. TRBJ2-7 explains the end of the DNA better; the J call may be wrong. Germline V gives CDR1 DFQATT, CDR2 SNEGSKA (reference sequence). The CDR3 extends over 12 amino acids. The CDR3 DNA reads TGCAGTGCAGCCGACAGTAACTACGAGCAGTACTTC. Protein product: CSAADSNYEQYF.

The chain uses TRBV6-5 and TRBJ2-5; D not certain. V gave up 5 bases and J gave up 7 bases, with 11 bases separating them. The length of the CDR3 is 12 residues. Germline values: CDR1 MNHEY, CDR2 SVGAGI. This CDR3 is CASSNRKGTQYF. The CDR3 nucleotides read TGTGCCAGCAGTAACAGAAAAGGGACCCAGTACTTC.

V gene TRBV7-2 combines with J gene TRBJ2-5; TRBD2 is a possible D gene (5 bases). In germline, CDR1 is SGHTA, CDR2 FQGNSA. The CDR3 runs 13 residues. Between the trimmed V and J ends, which lost 5 bases and 5 bases, there was a span of 12 bases. The CDR3 DNA sequence: TGTGCCAGCAGCGCAGTGTGGAGGGAGACCCAGTACTTC. This sequence encodes CASSAVWRETQYF.

This clonotype was seen a few times. V usage is TRBV6-6 and J usage is TRBJ2-5, with 10 bases fitting TRBD2. With V trimmed by 5 bases and J by 4 bases, 4 bases remained unmatched. There are 14 residues in the CDR3. Germline CDR1 is MNHNY and CDR2 is SVGAGI (reference sequence). The CDR3 region is CASSRSGGGETQYF. The CDR3 coding sequence is TGTGCCAGCAGTCGGAGCGGGGGGGGAGAGACCCAGTACTTC.

This clonotype has only a few counts. The chain recombines TRBV20-1 with TRBJ2-4; TRBD1 matches 7 bases. The ends lost 6 bases at V and 8 bases at J; junction bases unmatched: 7. The CDR3 covers 12 residues. Germline values: CDR1 DFQATT, CDR2 SNEGSKA (reference sequence). The DNA of the CDR3 is TGCAGTGCCAATGACAGGGTTGACATTCAGTACTTC. Its protein product is CSANDRVDIQYF.

This clonotype was recorded a few times. The chain carries TRBV6-5 and TRBJ2-2, with D hard to call. This CDR3 has 15 residues. The V end lost 3 bases, the J end lost 1 base, and 9 bases lay between the germline ends. Germline CDR1 is MNHEY and CDR2 is SVGAGI. CDR3 sequence reads: CASSYGDLNTGELFF. The CDR3 nucleotides read TGTGCCAGCAGTTATGGTGACCTGAACACCGGGGAGCTGTTTTTT.

This chain links TRBV18 with TRBJ2-7; D is uncertain. The J call is uncertain, as TRBJ2-4 better fits the DNA end. The CDR3 is 13 residues long. Germline CDR1 KGHSH, CDR2 LQKENI. The CDR3 DNA reads TGTGCCAGCTCACCAGGCACAAACAACATTCAGTACTTC. This sequence encodes CASSPGTNNIQYF.

A few counts support this clonotype. This chain uses TRBV10-3 with TRBJ2-7; 14 bases fit TRBD2. The CDR3 consists of 17 residues. The trim removed 6 bases at V and 6 bases at J, leaving 13 bases unmatched. The germline CDR1 and CDR2 sequences are ENHRY and SYGVKD. DNA for the CDR3: TGTGCCATCAGCCTCGGGACTAGCGGGGGCGGAGCGCGCGAGCAGTACTTC. This gives the protein CAISLGTSGGGAREQYF.

The chain has TRBV7-2 and TRBJ2-5; 7 nucleotides agree with TRBD2. The V segment lost 0 bases and the J segment 2 bases; nucleotides outside the gene matches: 3. This CDR3 has 15 amino acids. In germline, CDR1 is SGHTA, CDR2 FQGNSA. The CDR3 bases are TGTGCCAGCAGCTTAGCGATGGGAGGGCAAGAGACCCAGTACTTC. This translates into CASSLAMGGQETQYF.

The J gene is TRBJ2-2, the V gene TRBV4-3; D could derive from TRBD1 or TRBD2 (6 bases each). The germline V gene encodes CDR1 LGHNA and CDR2 YSLEER. The CDR3 runs to 15 residues. Trimming shortened V by 2 bases and J by 5 bases, and 12 bases separated the two germline ends. The CDR3 region is CASSQKGGMTGELFF. The CDR3 nucleotides read TGCGCCAGCAGCCAAAAAGGGGGGATGACCGGGGAGCTGTTTTTT.

The count of this clonotype is one. V gene TRBV27 combines with J gene TRBJ2-5; perhaps TRBD1 as D (6 bases). The last part of the DNA fits TRBJ2-7 better; the J call may be wrong. CDR1 is MNHEY and CDR2 is SMNVEV in the germline V gene (reference sequence). The CDR3 spans 13 residues. The DNA for the CDR3 is TGTGCCACCAAACTTACAGGGACCGACGAGCAGTACTTC. Translation gives CATKLTGTDEQYF.

The chain combines TRBV20-1 with TRBJ2-4, with D tentatively TRBD1 or TRBD2 (5 bases each). The V gene's germline CDR1 is DFQATT and CDR2 SNEGSKA (reference sequence). Trimming cost V 4 bases and J 5 bases, with 12 bases left between them. This CDR3 is built from 13 residues. CDR3 sequence reads: CSAKGPLENIQYF. Written as DNA, the CDR3 is TGCAGTGCTAAGGGACCCCTAGAAAACATTCAGTACTTC.